This T cell receptor beta chain was sequenced during a study of T cell repertoires in cytomegalovirus infection. Across the whole study: Recently identified HLA-C-restricted CMV epitopes were used, and well-studied HLA-B-restricted CMV epitopes were used as well. Matching HLA type and CMV infection were both indicated by public TCR beta signatures. Findings of the study overall: In two of eight donors, the top clonotype was HLA-C-restricted CMV-specific. Identification of carriers of CMV plus the relevant HLA was achieved through cumulative public TCR beta family frequency.

Worth noting for this clonotype: Its antigen is not identified.

TCRdb redid the calling of the reads with MiXCR, one entry per CDR3 protein. Here the sample spans roughly 350,000 distinct CDR3 sequences, 34% being singletons. The ends were cut back, 0 bases at V and 2 bases at J, with 13 bases in the middle. CDR3 size: 16 residues. The germline V gene encodes CDR1 SGHTA and CDR2 FQGNSA. Sequenced material: cultured PBMCs, taken from culture after CMV antigen stimulation. This sequence originates from a human donor in good health (CMV status not recorded). Some clones in this sample may be carry-over from other donors' samples. The chain combines TRBV7-2 with TRBJ1-2; D unclear. The CDR3 region is CASSLAFRGGNYGYTF. The CDR3 DNA reads TGTGCCAGCAGCTTAGCGTTCCGGGGAGGGAACTATGGCTACACCTTC.